Below, 18 T cell receptor beta chains from the same sample are listed, as sequenced in a study of cytotoxic CD8 clonotypes in ibrutinib-treated CLL. Profiled with immunoSEQ multiplex PCR; TCRdb holds only in-frame clones, not every one. The sample carries roughly 150,000 clones, roughly four fifths recorded once. Sequenced here: PBMCs, sampled after 24 months of ibrutinib treatment. The receptors shown here come from a human donor with chronic lymphocytic leukemia.

The chain employs TRBV28 and TRBJ2-7; no reliable D call. The CDR3 spans 14 residues. V gave up 6 bases and J gave up 4 bases, with 16 bases separating them. Germline-derived CDR1 and CDR2 are MDHEN and SYDVKM. In nucleotides, the CDR3 is TGTGCCAGCAGGCTCGGCCGGGCTCCATACGAGCAGTACTTC. Protein product: CASRLGRAPYEQYF.

The CDR3 spells CASSLALAGDVEFF. Written as DNA, the CDR3 is TGTGCCAGCAGCTTAGCGCTGGCGGGAGACGTAGAATTCTTC. The chain employs TRBV7-2 and TRBJ2-1; 7 positions agree with TRBD2. Looked up from germline, CDR1 is SGHTA and CDR2 is FQGNSA. The CDR3 loop spans 14 amino acids. The V and J ends lost 0 bases and 16 bases, in that order; junction bases with no gene match: 12.

The rearrangement uses TRBV27 and TRBJ1-5; D not certain. Per germline, CDR1 MNHEY and CDR2 SMNVEV (reference sequence). CDR3 size: 15 residues. Trimming took off 3 bases at V and 0 bases at J, with 9 bases between the two ends. CDR3 bases: TGTGCCAGCAGTTTTGATGGGAATAGCAATCAGCCCCAGCATTTT. Translated: CASSFDGNSNQPQHF.

This sequence joins TRBV11-2 and TRBJ1-6; 9 positions match TRBD1. With 1 base clipped from V and 7 bases from J, the junction kept 11 bases outside the gene matches. CDR1 is SGHAT, CDR2 FQNNGV, per germline. The CDR3 runs to 18 residues. The CDR3 region is CASSLAGTGLPLNSPLHF. The CDR3 nucleotides are TGTGCCAGCAGCTTAGCTGGGACAGGGTTGCCCTTAAATTCACCCCTCCACTTT.

J is TRBJ1-1 and V is TRBV9, with a tentative D call TRBD1 (5 bases). V was cut by 5 bases and J by 1 base, with 15 bases left in between. Germline V gene data show CDR1 as SGDLS and CDR2 as YYNGEE. The CDR3 spans 15 residues. As DNA, the CDR3 is TGTGCCAGCAGGGCGTTTAGGGACGCGAACACTGAAGCTTTCTTT. Its translation is CASRAFRDANTEAFF.

This clone was found once. The V gene is TRBV5-6, the J gene TRBJ1-5; D call uncertain. Germline V gives CDR1 SGHDT, CDR2 YYEEEE. V was pared by 0 bases and J by 5 bases, with 18 bases between. The CDR3 runs 17 residues. The chain's CDR3 is CASSLGGILIRDQPQHF. The CDR3 bases are TGTGCCAGCAGCTTGGGAGGGATATTAATACGTGATCAGCCCCAGCATTTT.

This clone appeared once. The rearrangement links TRBV19 to TRBJ1-5; D is possibly TRBD1 (5 bases). V was trimmed by 3 bases and J by 2 bases, leaving 11 bases between them. The CDR3 has 15 residues. Germline-derived CDR1 and CDR2 are LNHDA and SQIVND (reference sequence). In DNA form, the CDR3 reads TGTGCCAGTAGTATGGCAGGGTCGGGCAATCAGCCCCAGCATTTT. It translates to CASSMAGSGNQPQHF.

The gene calls are TRBV27 and TRBJ2-3; 10 bases align to TRBD2. After removal of 3 bases from V and 1 base from J, the junction contained 10 bases not matched to a gene. There are 18 residues in the CDR3. CDR1 is MNHEY and CDR2 is SMNVEV in the germline V gene (reference sequence). In DNA, the CDR3 is TGTGCCAGCAGTTTTTCCCCTTTGCTAGCGGGGGGCACAGATACGCAGTATTTT. It is translated as CASSFSPLLAGGTDTQYF.

V usage is TRBV28 and J usage is TRBJ1-2; D ambiguous. V lost 5 bases to trimming and J lost 3 bases, with 13 bases between them. The CDR3 covers 14 residues. Germline CDR1 and CDR2: MDHEN and SYDVKM. The CDR3 coding sequence is TGTGCCAGCAGTCCTCATCCCGGACACTATGGCTACACCTTC. It encodes CASSPHPGHYGYTF.

This clone was seen a few times. V gene TRBV19 combines with J gene TRBJ1-3; TRBD1 is a possible D gene (6 bases). CDR3 length: 14 residues. Trimming stripped 6 bases from V and 0 bases from J, with 9 bases between. Germline CDR1 is LNHDA and CDR2 is SQIVND (reference sequence). The CDR3, as DNA: TGTGCCAGTAGGGGGACAAGCTCTGGAAACACCATATATTTT. Protein product: CASRGTSSGNTIYF.

The J gene is TRBJ1-1, the V gene TRBV9, with 7 bases matching TRBD1. This CDR3 is 14 amino acids long. With 6 bases clipped from V and 8 bases from J, the junction kept 13 bases outside the gene matches. Germline loops: CDR1 SGDLS, CDR2 YYNGEE. For the CDR3, the DNA is TGTGCCAGCACCCGACAGGGCGGTTCAGGGGAAGCTTTCTTT. Translation gives CASTRQGGSGEAFF.

This chain links TRBV27 with TRBJ2-3; 7 bases line up with TRBD1. CDR3 length: 15 amino acids. J was trimmed by 4 bases and V by 6 bases; bases with no gene match: 10. Germline V gene lookup returns CDR1 MNHEY and CDR2 SMNVEV (reference sequence). The CDR3 protein is CASSYSQGRADTQYF. CDR3 in DNA: TGTGCCAGCAGCTACTCACAGGGGCGCGCAGATACGCAGTATTTT.

V is TRBV6-5 and J is TRBJ2-7; TRBD2 aligns across 7 bases. The CDR3 length is 13 residues. With 6 bases clipped from V and 0 bases from J, the junction kept 2 bases outside the gene matches. Germline V lookup: CDR1 MNHEY, CDR2 SVGAGI. The CDR3 here is CASRTSASYEQYF. The CDR3 coding sequence is TGTGCCAGCAGAACTAGCGCCTCCTACGAGCAGTACTTC.

V is TRBV25-1 and J is TRBJ1-1, with 8 positions matching TRBD1. The length of the CDR3 is 13 residues. J lost 5 bases, V lost 8 bases, and 7 bases had no gene match. Germline V lookup: CDR1 MGHDK, CDR2 SYGVNS. The CDR3 is CASQRQGNTEAFF. The CDR3 DNA follows: TGTGCCAGCCAAAGACAGGGGAATACTGAAGCTTTCTTT.

V is TRBV18 and J is TRBJ1-3; TRBD1 is a possible D gene (6 bases). Germline V CDR1 and CDR2: KGHSH, LQKENI. This CDR3 comprises 13 residues. V was pared by 7 bases and J by 3 bases, with 10 bases between. Here the CDR3 reads CASLQGIGNTIYF. The CDR3 region has the DNA TGTGCCAGCTTACAGGGAATTGGAAACACCATATATTTT.

This sequence joins TRBV4-1 and TRBJ2-1, with 11 bases matching TRBD1. V lost 5 bases to trimming and J lost 9 bases; unmatched junction nucleotides: 12. CDR3 length equals 16 residues. CDR1 is MGHRA, CDR2 YSYEKL, per germline. Here the CDR3 DNA reads TGCGCCAGCAGCTTACGATGGGGACAGGGGGGCAGTGAGCAGTTCTTC. This sequence encodes CASSLRWGQGGSEQFF.

The chain links TRBV28 to TRBJ1-1; D unresolved. V was clipped by 8 bases and J by 1 base, with 2 bases between them. Per the germline V gene, CDR1 is MDHEN and CDR2 is SYDVKM. The CDR3 has 10 amino acids. The DNA for the CDR3 is TGTGCCAGCCAGAACACTGAAGCTTTCTTT. It encodes CASQNTEAFF.

This chain joins TRBV28 and TRBJ1-2, with D unclear. The ends were cut back, 4 bases at V and 4 bases at J, with 10 bases in the middle. Germline CDR1 and CDR2: MDHEN and SYDVKM. The length of the CDR3 is 13 residues. CDR3 loop: CASSSPPVYGYTF. The DNA of the CDR3 is TGTGCCAGCAGTTCTCCCCCAGTCTATGGCTACACCTTC.